These 2 T cell receptor beta chains were sequenced from one sample in a study of cytomegalovirus exposure and HLA in healthy donors. The PCR was carried out with 60 Vbeta primers and 13 Jbeta primers. The data were produced by immunoSEQ multiplex PCR, yet TCRdb's version contains in-frame clones alone and is incomplete. The table includes under 170,000 clones, 75% to 85% detected once. The sequenced material came from PBMCs. The source of these receptors is a human donor in good health.

The chain joins TRBV10-3 to TRBJ2-1; D is perhaps TRBD2 (5 bases). The CDR3 totals 15 residues. Germline-derived CDR1 and CDR2 are ENHRY and SYGVKD. Between the trimmed V and J ends, which lost 4 bases and 7 bases, there was a span of 17 bases. DNA of the CDR3: TGTGCCATCAGTGGTAGAGGCGAGGGTTTAAATGAGCAGTTCTTC. The encoded protein is CAISGRGEGLNEQFF.

The genes are TRBV25-1 and TRBJ2-2; the D is unclear. CDR1 MGHDK and CDR2 SYGVNS come from the germline V gene. The V end lost 9 bases, the J end lost 3 bases, and 11 bases lay between the germline ends. The CDR3 runs to 13 residues. The CDR3 loop reads CASSVLDTGELFF. DNA of the CDR3: TGTGCCAGTTCCGTACTGGACACCGGGGAGCTGTTTTTT. The full variable domain, with the rest looked up from reference TRBV25-1 and TRBJ2-2, is EADIYQTPRYLVIGTGKKITLECSQTMGHDKMYWYQQDPGMELHLIHYSYGVNSTEKGDLSSESTVSRIRTEHFPLTLESARPSHTSQYLCASSVLDTGELFFGEGSRLTVL.